Reported below is one T cell receptor beta chain. Its antigen is not known. This record belongs to a study of T cell repertoires in cytomegalovirus infection. Study at large: Indicated by public TCR beta signatures were CMV infection and matching HLA type.

Findings of the study overall: Frequencies of public TCR beta families were cumulated, and this identified carriers of CMV plus the relevant HLA. Ex vivo responses were dominated by HLA-C-restricted CMV-specific TCR beta clonotypes.

The V segment lost 5 bases and the J segment 5 bases; nucleotides outside the gene matches: 8. Germline CDR1 and CDR2: MDHEN and SYDVKM. CDR3 length equals 15 residues. TCRdb processed the reads anew with MiXCR; each CDR3 protein has one entry. The sample comprises 500,000 or so distinct CDR3 sequences, about 15% of which are singletons, and 20% to 30% rests with the top ten. The J gene is TRBJ1-4, the V gene TRBV28; 7 bases map to TRBD1. Sequencing input: CD8+ T cells from PBMCs. The clonotype was recovered from a human donor in good health (CMV status not recorded). Some clones in this sample may be carry-over from other donors' samples. The CDR3 DNA sequence: TGTGCCAGCAGTGCTCGGACAGGAGGGAATGAAAAACTGTTTTTT. Protein: CASSARTGGNEKLFF.